This T cell receptor (beta chain) was profiled in a study of blood T cell repertoires in COVID-19. Study overall: Collection of acute and convalescent COVID-19 samples took place in the United States, Italy and Spain. Nucleic acid was either cDNA or gDNA, and it came from T cells, B-cell-depleted T cells, or PBMCs.

Per the study methods: Amplifying reference gene primers gave estimates of nucleated cell counts. Sequencing was performed with immunoSEQ multiplex PCR; in TCRdb, only in-frame clones are kept and a portion is missing. V and J calls and clone size are given by that table; D and trimming were obtained from the DNA. This table has over 350,000 clones, around 89% appearing once. CDR1 is KGHDR and CDR2 is SFDVKD in the germline V gene. The CDR3 covers 19 residues. Trimming took 4 bases from V and 3 from J; bases not matched to a gene: 17. This sequence was found in a woman aged 25-40 years with acute or convalescent COVID-19. The sample taken for sequencing was peripheral blood. The rearrangement uses TRBV24-1 and TRBJ2-1; 7 nucleotides line up with TRBD1. The CDR3 region is CATSDRDRETTRGYNEQFF. CDR3 nucleotides: TGTGCCACCAGTGACAGAGACAGGGAAACGACTCGGGGCTACAATGAGCAGTTCTTC.